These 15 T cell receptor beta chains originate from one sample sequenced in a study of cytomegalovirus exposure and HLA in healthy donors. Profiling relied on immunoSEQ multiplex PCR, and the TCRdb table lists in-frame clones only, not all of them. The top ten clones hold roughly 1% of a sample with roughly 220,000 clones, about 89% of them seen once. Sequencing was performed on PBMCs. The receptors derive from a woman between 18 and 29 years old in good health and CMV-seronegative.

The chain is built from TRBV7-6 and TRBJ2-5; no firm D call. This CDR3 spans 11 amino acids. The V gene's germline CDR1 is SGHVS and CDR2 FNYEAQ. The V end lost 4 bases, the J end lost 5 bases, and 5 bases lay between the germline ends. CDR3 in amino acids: CASSSDETQYF. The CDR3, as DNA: TGTGCCAGCAGCTCAGATGAGACCCAGTACTTC.

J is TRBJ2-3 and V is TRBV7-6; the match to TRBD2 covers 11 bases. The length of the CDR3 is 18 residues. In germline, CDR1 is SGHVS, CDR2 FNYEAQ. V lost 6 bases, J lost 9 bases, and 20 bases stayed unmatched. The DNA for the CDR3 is TGTGCCAGCAGTCTAGGCCCCTCCACTAGCGGGGGTACGGGAACGCAGTATTTT. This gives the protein CASSLGPSTSGGTGTQYF.

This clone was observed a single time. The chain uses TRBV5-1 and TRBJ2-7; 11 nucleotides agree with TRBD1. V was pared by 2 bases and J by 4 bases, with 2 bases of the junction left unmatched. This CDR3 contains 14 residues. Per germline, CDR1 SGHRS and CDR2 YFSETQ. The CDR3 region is CASSFGTGGYEQYF. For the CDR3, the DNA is TGCGCCAGCAGCTTTGGGACAGGGGGATACGAGCAGTACTTC.

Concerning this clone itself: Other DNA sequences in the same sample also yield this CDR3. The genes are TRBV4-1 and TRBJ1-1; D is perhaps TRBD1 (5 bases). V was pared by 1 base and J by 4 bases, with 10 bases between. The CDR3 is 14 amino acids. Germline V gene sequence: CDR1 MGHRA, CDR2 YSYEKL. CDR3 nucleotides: TGCGCCAGCAGCCAAGTCCGGGGGGGCACTGAAGCTTTCTTT. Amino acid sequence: CASSQVRGGTEAFF.

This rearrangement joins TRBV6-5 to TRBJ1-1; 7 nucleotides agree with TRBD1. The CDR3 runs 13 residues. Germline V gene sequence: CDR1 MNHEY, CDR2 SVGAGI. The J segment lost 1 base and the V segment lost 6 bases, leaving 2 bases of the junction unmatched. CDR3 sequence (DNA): TGTGCCAGCAGACGACAGGGGAACACTGAAGCTTTCTTT. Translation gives CASRRQGNTEAFF.

The CDR3 here is CASSVEGAGSRHYGYTF. The CDR3 nucleotides are TGTGCCAGCAGCGTAGAGGGGGCCGGATCAAGGCACTATGGCTACACCTTC. The genes are TRBV9 and TRBJ1-2, with 7 bases matching TRBD1. The junction had 11 bases not matched to a gene; V was cut back by 0 bases and J by 3 bases. The germline gives CDR1 SGDLS, CDR2 YYNGEE. This CDR3 is 17 amino acids long.

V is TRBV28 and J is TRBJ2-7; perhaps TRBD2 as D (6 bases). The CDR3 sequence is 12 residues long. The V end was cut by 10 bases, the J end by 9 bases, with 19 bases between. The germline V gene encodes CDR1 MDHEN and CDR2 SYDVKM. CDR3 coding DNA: TGTGCCACCCTGCGTGGAGCGGGTGTGCAGTACTTC. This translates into CATLRGAGVQYF.

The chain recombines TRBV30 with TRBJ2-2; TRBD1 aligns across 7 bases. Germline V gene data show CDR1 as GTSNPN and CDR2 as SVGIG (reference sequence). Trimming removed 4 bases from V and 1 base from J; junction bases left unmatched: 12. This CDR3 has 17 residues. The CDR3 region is CAWTMNVGTVNTGELFF. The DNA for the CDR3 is TGTGCCTGGACAATGAATGTAGGGACAGTGAACACCGGGGAGCTGTTTTTT.

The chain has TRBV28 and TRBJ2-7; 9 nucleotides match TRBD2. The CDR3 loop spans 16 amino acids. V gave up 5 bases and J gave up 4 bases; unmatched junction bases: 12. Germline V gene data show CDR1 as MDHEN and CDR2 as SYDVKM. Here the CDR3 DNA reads TGTGCCAGCAGTCCCACGCCTAGCGGGAAGACTTACGAGCAGTACTTC. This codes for CASSPTPSGKTYEQYF.

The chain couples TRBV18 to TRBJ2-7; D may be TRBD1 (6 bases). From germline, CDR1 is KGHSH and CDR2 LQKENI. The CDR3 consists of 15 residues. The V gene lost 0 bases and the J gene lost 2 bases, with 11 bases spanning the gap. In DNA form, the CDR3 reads TGTGCCAGCTCACCACCGCAGGGGTCGCCCTACGAGCAGTACTTC. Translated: CASSPPQGSPYEQYF.

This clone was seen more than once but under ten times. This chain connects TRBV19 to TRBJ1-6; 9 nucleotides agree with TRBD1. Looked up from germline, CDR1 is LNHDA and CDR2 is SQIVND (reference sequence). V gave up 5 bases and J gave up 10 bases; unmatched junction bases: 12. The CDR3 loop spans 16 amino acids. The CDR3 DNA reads TGTGCCAGTAGTCTAATCCTGGGACAGGGCGAGTCACCCCTCCACTTT. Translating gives CASSLILGQGESPLHF.

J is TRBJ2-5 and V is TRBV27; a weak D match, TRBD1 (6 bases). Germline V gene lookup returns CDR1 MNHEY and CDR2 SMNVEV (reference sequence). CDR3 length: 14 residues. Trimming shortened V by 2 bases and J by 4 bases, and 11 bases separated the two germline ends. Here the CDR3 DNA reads TGTGCCAGCAGTTTACAGGGGTGGTTAGAGACCCAGTACTTC. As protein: CASSLQGWLETQYF.

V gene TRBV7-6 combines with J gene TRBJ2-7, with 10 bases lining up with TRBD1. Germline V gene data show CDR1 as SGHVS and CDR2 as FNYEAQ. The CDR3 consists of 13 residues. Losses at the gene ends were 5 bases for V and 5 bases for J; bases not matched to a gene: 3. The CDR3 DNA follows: TGTGCCAGCAGCCCGACAGGGGGCAACGAGCAGTACTTC. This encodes CASSPTGGNEQYF.

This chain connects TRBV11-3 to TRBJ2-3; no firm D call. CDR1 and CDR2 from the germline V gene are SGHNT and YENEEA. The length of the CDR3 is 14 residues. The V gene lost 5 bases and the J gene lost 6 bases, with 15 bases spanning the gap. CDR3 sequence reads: CASSPRGASDTQYF. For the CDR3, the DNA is TGTGCCAGCAGCCCTAGAGGAGCTTCCGATACGCAGTATTTT. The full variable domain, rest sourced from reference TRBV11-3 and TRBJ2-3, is EAGVVQSPRYKIIEKKQPVAFWCNPISGHNTLYWYLQNLGQGPELLIRYENEEAVDDSQLPKDRFSAERLKGVDSTLKIQPAELGDSAVYLCASSPRGASDTQYFGPGTRLTVL.

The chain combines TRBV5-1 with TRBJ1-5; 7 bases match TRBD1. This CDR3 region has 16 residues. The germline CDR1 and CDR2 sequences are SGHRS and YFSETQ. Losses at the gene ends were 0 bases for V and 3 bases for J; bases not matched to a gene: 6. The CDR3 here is CASSLAAGGDNQPQHF. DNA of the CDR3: TGCGCCAGCAGCTTGGCGGCAGGGGGTGACAATCAGCCCCAGCATTTT.